This T cell receptor (beta chain) appears in the sequencing data of a study of shared clonotypes between healthy human individuals. Findings and limits, study-wide: Even with large depth, rarefaction showed that sorted-subset sequencing was incomplete. The study drew on few donors, limiting represented genetic and exposure-history diversity.

Germline-derived CDR1 and CDR2 are MNHEY and SMNVEV (reference sequence). This CDR3 has 13 residues. Trimming took 8 bases from V and 1 from J, leaving 12 bases between them. The naive CD8 subset, CD45RO-negative cells positively selected for CCR7, excluded terminally differentiated effector memory CD45RA+ cells. In the case of this clone: Its antigen remains unidentified. The sample holds other DNA sequences that translate to the same CDR3.

In the study's own analysis: There were no quality scores in the junction-only immunoSEQ sequences, so filtering differed. Produced via immunoSEQ multiplex PCR; TCRdb's table is partial and in-frame only. D and trimming were read from the DNA, whereas the V and J calls and clone size are those reported in that table. The table records roughly 2,000,000 clones, approximately 94% of them present only once. The clonotype originates from a young man in good health. The chain couples TRBV27 to TRBJ2-7, with D tentatively TRBD1 (5 bases). Sequencing was done on a sample of naive CD8+ T cells sorted from blood. CDR3 coding DNA: TGTGCCAGCCGCCTGACAGAGTCCTACGAGCAGTACTTC. Its translation: CASRLTESYEQYF.